These 14 T cell receptor beta chains came from one sample sequenced in a study of Tregs in tolerant kidney transplant recipients. This table comes from immunoSEQ multiplex PCR, and its TCRdb copy is limited to in-frame clones, with some not included. The sample includes around 61,000 clones, around 82% of them seen just once. Input material: CD4+ T cells from blood. All receptors derive from a human donor in good health.

In DNA form, the CDR3 reads TGTGCCAGCGGTCGGGGGACCGATGGCTACACCTTC. Protein sequence: CASGRGTDGYTF. The chain employs TRBV6-5 and TRBJ1-2, with TRBD1 as a possible D gene (5 bases). V dropped 8 bases and J dropped 6 bases, with 13 bases sitting between them. The CDR3 runs to 12 residues. Germline values: CDR1 MNHEY, CDR2 SVGAGI.

V gene TRBV11-2 combines with J gene TRBJ2-5; TRBD2 agrees at 9 bases. The V and J ends lost 5 bases and 5 bases, in that order; junction bases with no gene match: 9. CDR3 size: 15 residues. Germline CDR1 is SGHAT and CDR2 is FQNNGV. The CDR3 nucleotides read TGTGCCAGCAGCGGTAGCGGGAGTATTGGGGAGACCCAGTACTTC. This encodes CASSGSGSIGETQYF.

There are a few counts of this clone. The chain has TRBV13 and TRBJ1-5; possibly TRBD1 for D (5 bases). This CDR3 has 14 amino acids. Deletions cut 3 bases from V and 3 bases from J, with 9 bases between. Germline loops: CDR1 PRHDT, CDR2 FYEKMQ (reference sequence). The CDR3 DNA is TGTGCCAGCAGCTTGGGGCGGGACAATCAGCCCCAGCATTTT. Translated, it gives CASSLGRDNQPQHF.

In this sample, this clone turned up once. The genes are TRBV2 and TRBJ1-4, with D tentatively TRBD1 (5 bases). There are 15 residues in the CDR3. V shed 6 bases and J shed 0 bases, with 11 bases lying between them. The V gene's germline CDR1 is SNHLY and CDR2 FYNNEI. CDR3 bases: TGTGCCAGCAGCGATCAGGGTGCAACTAATGAAAAACTGTTTTTT. This gives the protein CASSDQGATNEKLFF.

CDR3 amino acids: CASSQEGGYSTDTQYF. CDR3 nucleotide sequence: TGTGCCAGCAGCCAAGAGGGGGGCTATAGCACAGATACGCAGTATTTT. The V gene is TRBV4-2, the J gene TRBJ2-3; possibly TRBD1 or TRBD2 for D (6 bases each). The CDR3 loop spans 16 amino acids. The germline V gene encodes CDR1 LGHNA and CDR2 YNFKEQ. V was clipped by 0 bases and J by 0 bases, with 10 bases between them.

As regards this clone: This clone may be a read error of a much larger clone one base away. Other DNA sequences within the sample encode an identical CDR3. V gene TRBV10-3 combines with J gene TRBJ1-1; 8 bases match TRBD1. V was pared by 6 bases and J by 1 base, with 7 bases of the junction left unmatched. Germline assignment: CDR1 ENHRY and CDR2 SYGVKD. The CDR3 spans 15 residues. CDR3: CAISSDDRGNTEAFF. The CDR3, as DNA: TGTGCCATCAGCTCCGACGACAGGGGGAACACTGAAGCTTTCTTT.

This chain joins TRBV9 and TRBJ2-3, with D tentatively TRBD2 (6 bases). The CDR3 extends over 15 amino acids. Looked up from germline, CDR1 is SGDLS and CDR2 is YYNGEE. V lost 4 bases, J lost 4 bases, and 16 bases lay in between. CDR3 amino acids: CASSYLGGGADTQYF. For the CDR3, the DNA is TGTGCCAGCAGCTACCTAGGCGGCGGGGCAGATACGCAGTATTTT.

The chain couples TRBV18 to TRBJ2-2; D unresolved. Per germline, CDR1 KGHSH and CDR2 LQKENI. There are 13 residues in the CDR3. V was shortened by 3 bases and J by 6 bases, with 8 bases between the two germline ends. The CDR3 coding sequence is TGTGCCAGCTCACCGTCGGAGCCCGGGGAGCTGTTTTTT. Residues: CASSPSEPGELFF.

V and J are TRBV18 and TRBJ2-6, with 7 nucleotides matching TRBD1. V trimming: 6 bases; J trimming: 2 bases; junction bases outside the gene matches: 4. This CDR3 is built from 15 residues. CDR1 and CDR2 from the germline V gene are KGHSH and LQKENI. CDR3: CASSHGQAGANVLTF. The DNA for the CDR3 is TGTGCCAGCTCCCATGGACAGGCTGGGGCCAACGTCCTGACTTTC. Using reference TRBV18 and TRBJ2-6 for the parts outside the CDR3, the full variable domain is NAGVMQNPRHLVRRRGQEARLRCSPMKGHSHVYWYRQLPEEGLKFMVYLQKENIIDESGMPKERFSAEFPKEGPSILRIQQVVRGDSAAYFCASSHGQAGANVLTFGAGSRLTVL.

This chain links TRBV11-2 with TRBJ2-7; D remains ambiguous. V was shortened by 0 bases and J by 3 bases, with 9 bases between the two germline ends. Germline loops: CDR1 SGHAT, CDR2 FQNNGV. The CDR3 covers 14 residues. The DNA of the CDR3 is TGTGCCAGCAGCTTAGATCCGGTAATCTACGAGCAGTACTTC. Protein product: CASSLDPVIYEQYF.

The rearrangement joins TRBV25-1 to TRBJ2-7; TRBD1 aligns across 9 bases. The germline V gene has CDR1 MGHDK and CDR2 SYGVNS. This CDR3 has 13 amino acids. J lost 3 bases, V lost 6 bases, and 3 bases had no gene match. CDR3 sequence: CASRGQGIYEQYF. The CDR3 nucleotides are TGTGCCAGCAGGGGACAGGGCATCTACGAGCAGTACTTC.

The V gene is TRBV18, the J gene TRBJ2-7, with 8 nucleotides matching TRBD2. In germline, CDR1 is KGHSH, CDR2 LQKENI. With 6 bases clipped from V and 3 bases from J, the junction kept 4 bases outside the gene matches. CDR3 length: 13 residues. The CDR3 region is CASSRGEYYEQYF. Here the CDR3 DNA reads TGTGCCAGCTCGCGGGGGGAATACTACGAGCAGTACTTC.

This chain joins TRBV11-3 and TRBJ2-5; tentatively, D is TRBD2 (6 bases). V lost 6 bases and J 2 bases, leaving 19 bases between the germline ends. Per the germline V gene, CDR1 is SGHNT and CDR2 is YENEEA. This CDR3 spans 16 amino acids. The CDR3 spells CASRGDFSPGQETQYF. The CDR3 coding sequence is TGTGCCAGCAGGGGGGACTTCAGCCCCGGTCAAGAGACCCAGTACTTC.

Only a few counts were recorded for this clone. The rearrangement links TRBV11-1 to TRBJ2-2; maybe TRBD2 (6 bases). Trimming cost V 5 bases and J 6 bases, with 28 bases left between them. Germline CDR1 SGHAT, CDR2 FQDESV (reference sequence). The CDR3 is 19 amino acids. The CDR3 bases are TGTGCCAGCAGCCCGAGGTGGTGGCTAGCGAAAAATGACTCCGGGGAGCTGTTTTTT. Its translation is CASSPRWWLAKNDSGELFF.